This T cell receptor beta chain was identified during a study of molecular identifiers for immune sequencing clone quantification. Study-wide results and limits: Over 99% of effector molecules, but under 1% in naive cells, were held by clones with more than 20 RNA copies.

The CDR3 loop spans 15 amino acids. The ends were cut back, 0 bases at V and 4 bases at J, with 10 bases in the middle. Germline V gene sequence: CDR1 LGHNA, CDR2 YSLEER. Using its own MiXCR run on the PCR reads, TCRdb lists one record per CDR3 protein. The table lists hundreds of thousands of distinct CDR3 sequences, about 25% of them singletons. As regards this clonotype: Antigen: not known.

Specimen: naive CD8+ T cells from blood, with Jurkat cell RNA spiked in. Subset noted: FACS-sorted CD8+CD4-CCR7+CD45RA+ naive T cells. V is TRBV4-3 and J is TRBJ1-5; D not certain. This TCR was recovered from a human donor in good health. Some libraries in this study had Jurkat cell RNA spiked in. The CDR3: CASSQDRSENQPQHF. In DNA form, the CDR3 reads TGCGCCAGCAGCCAAGATCGGAGTGAGAATCAGCCCCAGCATTTT.